This T cell receptor beta chain was observed in a study of T cell repertoires in cytomegalovirus infection. One entry per CDR3 protein results from TCRdb running MiXCR on the reads. Of 680,000 or so distinct CDR3 sequences listed, roughly a third are singletons. General study points: The response measured ex vivo was dominated by TCR beta clonotypes (HLA-C-restricted and CMV-specific).

Trimming cost V 7 bases and J 3 bases, with 13 bases left between them. Per germline, CDR1 LNHDA and CDR2 SQIVND (reference sequence). This CDR3 is built from 13 residues. Concerning this clonotype: What it recognizes is unknown.

The material sequenced was PBMCs. This TCR was sampled from a human donor in good health (CMV status not recorded). Some clones in this sample may be carry-over from other donors' samples. The V and J genes are TRBV19 and TRBJ2-7; TRBD1 or TRBD2 may be the D gene (5 bases each). CDR3 region: CASIRGVGYEQYF. CDR3 sequence (DNA): TGTGCCAGTATAAGGGGAGTCGGCTACGAGCAGTACTTC.